The 22 T cell receptor beta chains reported below all come from one sample, sequenced in a study of PD-L1 blockade in urothelial cancer. Measured with immunoSEQ multiplex PCR; TCRdb has only the in-frame clones, and not every one. The sample has just over 50,000 clones, approximately 84% seen once. Source: PBMCs, taken around atezolizumab (anti-PD-L1) treatment. The origin of the receptors is a man in his sixties with urothelial cancer.

The rearrangement joins TRBV9 to TRBJ2-1, with 9 bases fitting TRBD2. The CDR3 sequence is 14 residues long. V was clipped by 4 bases and J by 6 bases; unmatched bases: 5. Germline lookup yields CDR1 SGDLS and CDR2 YYNGEE. The CDR3 DNA reads TGTGCCAGCAGCAAGGAGCGGGAGGTCAATGAGCAGTTCTTC. Translated, it gives CASSKEREVNEQFF.

The chain has TRBV4-1 and TRBJ1-4; tentatively, D is TRBD1 (6 bases). This CDR3 spans 18 amino acids. Germline assignment: CDR1 MGHRA and CDR2 YSYEKL. V lost 0 bases, J lost 6 bases, and 20 bases lay in between. CDR3 DNA: TGCGCCAGCAGCCAAGAGGACCCCGCTACAGGGTTGGATGAAAAACTGTTTTTT. Its translation: CASSQEDPATGLDEKLFF.

The chain recombines TRBV29-1 with TRBJ2-7; 8 positions agree with TRBD1. The CDR3 extends over 15 amino acids. Germline V gives CDR1 SQVTM, CDR2 ANQGSEA. The V and J ends lost 7 bases and 2 bases, in that order; junction bases with no gene match: 13. In DNA, the CDR3 is TGCAGCGCAACAGGCCGACAGGGGCGTCCCTACGAGCAGTACTTC. As protein: CSATGRQGRPYEQYF.

This chain links TRBV6-1 with TRBJ2-7, with TRBD2 as a possible D gene (6 bases). The germline CDR1 and CDR2 sequences are MNHNS and SASEGT. This CDR3 is built from 12 residues. V was pared by 4 bases and J by 3 bases, with 7 bases between. The CDR3 region is CASSVGGYEQYF. CDR3 in DNA: TGTGCCAGCAGTGTCGGGGGCTACGAGCAGTACTTC.

The chain carries TRBV5-1 and TRBJ2-1; 13 nucleotides match TRBD2. V lost 3 bases and J lost 9; bases outside the gene matches: 12. The CDR3 consists of 17 residues. CDR1 SGHRS and CDR2 YFSETQ come from the germline V gene. CDR3 in DNA: TGCGCCAGCAGCTGGACTAGCGGGAGCCCCGGGGTAACTGAGCAGTTCTTC. Protein sequence: CASSWTSGSPGVTEQFF.

V gene TRBV27 combines with J gene TRBJ2-3, with 7 bases that match TRBD1. Losses at the gene ends were 5 bases for V and 6 bases for J; bases not matched to a gene: 14. Germline-derived CDR1 and CDR2 are MNHEY and SMNVEV (reference sequence). The CDR3 spans 16 residues. The CDR3: CASSPNRDSYIDTQYF. CDR3 DNA: TGTGCCAGCAGTCCGAACCGGGACAGCTATATTGATACGCAGTATTTT.

The V and J genes are TRBV30 and TRBJ1-4; 8 nucleotides agree with TRBD1. This CDR3 spans 15 amino acids. V lost 3 bases to trimming and J lost 4 bases; unmatched junction nucleotides: 7. Per germline, CDR1 GTSNPN and CDR2 SVGIG (reference sequence). The CDR3 sequence: CAWRDRDYGNEKLFF. CDR3 coding DNA: TGTGCCTGGAGGGACAGGGATTATGGTAATGAAAAACTGTTTTTT.

DNA for the CDR3: TGCGCCAGCAGTGAGATGGAGGGGATCACTGAAGCTTTCTTT. The encoded protein is CASSEMEGITEAFF. The chain links TRBV10-1 to TRBJ1-1, with TRBD1 as a possible D gene (5 bases). The CDR3 consists of 14 residues. The V gene lost 2 bases and the J gene lost 4 bases, with 11 bases spanning the gap. Germline CDR1 WNHNN, CDR2 SYGVQD (reference sequence).

The chain links TRBV4-3 to TRBJ2-5, with 9 bases that match TRBD2. Trimming took 0 bases from V and 0 from J; bases not matched to a gene: 5. Per germline, CDR1 LGHNA and CDR2 YSLEER. The CDR3 is 17 residues long. The CDR3 reads CASSQDLASGNQETQYF. DNA for the CDR3: TGCGCCAGCAGCCAAGATCTCGCTAGCGGGAACCAAGAGACCCAGTACTTC.

The genes are TRBV19 and TRBJ1-5; D call uncertain. V dropped 2 bases and J dropped 2 bases, with 7 bases sitting between them. Germline V gene lookup returns CDR1 LNHDA and CDR2 SQIVND (reference sequence). The CDR3 contains 14 residues. The DNA of the CDR3 is TGTGCCAGTAGTATACTGGCAGGCAATCAGCCCCAGCATTTT. Amino acids: CASSILAGNQPQHF.

J is TRBJ1-4 and V is TRBV5-4, with D possibly matching TRBD1 (5 bases). The germline CDR1 and CDR2 sequences are SGHNT and YYREEE (reference sequence). V lost 3 bases and J lost 0, with 9 bases in between. The CDR3 is 15 amino acids. The CDR3 sequence: CASSWGGATNEKLFF. The CDR3 nucleotides read TGTGCCAGCAGCTGGGGGGGGGCAACTAATGAAAAACTGTTTTTT.

The CDR3 protein is CATSRDQWGPEAQYF. Here the CDR3 DNA reads TGTGCCACCAGCAGAGATCAATGGGGGCCCGAGGCCCAGTACTTC. The chain couples TRBV15 to TRBJ2-5, with D possibly matching TRBD1 (6 bases). Germline loops: CDR1 LNHNV, CDR2 YYDKDF (reference sequence). This CDR3 is built from 15 residues. Trimming stripped 0 bases from V and 9 bases from J, with 17 bases between.

The chain links TRBV7-9 to TRBJ2-3, with TRBD2 matching over 8 bases. Germline CDR1 and CDR2: SEHNR and FQNEAQ (reference sequence). V gave up 5 bases and J gave up 2 bases; unmatched junction bases: 6. The CDR3 runs to 15 residues. In nucleotides, the CDR3 is TGTGCCAGCAGCCACGGGGGGGGCCCCACAGATACGCAGTATTTT. Encoded protein: CASSHGGGPTDTQYF.

This clone appeared once. This chain uses TRBV10-1 with TRBJ2-7, with 9 bases lining up with TRBD2. Germline loops: CDR1 WNHNN, CDR2 SYGVQD (reference sequence). This CDR3 is 16 amino acids long. The V segment lost 1 base and the J segment 0 bases; nucleotides outside the gene matches: 4. The CDR3 protein is CASSEFLAGYSYEQYF. DNA for the CDR3: TGCGCCAGCAGTGAGTTTCTAGCGGGATACTCCTACGAGCAGTACTTC.

V usage is TRBV2 and J usage is TRBJ2-7; possibly TRBD2 for D (6 bases). The CDR3 contains 14 residues. Trimming cost V 6 bases and J 6 bases, with 18 bases left between them. In germline, CDR1 is SNHLY, CDR2 FYNNEI. CDR3: CASSYTGLRSEQYF. CDR3 nucleotides: TGTGCCAGCAGCTACACAGGACTACGATCCGAGCAGTACTTC.

V usage is TRBV7-8 and J usage is TRBJ1-5; 7 bases fit TRBD1. This CDR3 spans 18 amino acids. The germline CDR1 and CDR2 sequences are SGHVS and FQNEAQ. J lost 4 bases, V lost 5 bases, and 17 bases had no gene match. DNA of the CDR3: TGTGCCAGCAGCCTCCGGGACAGCTTAGCTCTGCGAAATCAGCCCCAGCATTTT. Amino acids: CASSLRDSLALRNQPQHF.

The chain couples TRBV7-9 to TRBJ2-3, with a tentative D call TRBD2 (5 bases). The CDR3 has 16 amino acids. Trimming took off 3 bases at V and 2 bases at J, with 15 bases between the two ends. The V gene's germline CDR1 is SEHNR and CDR2 FQNEAQ (reference sequence). The CDR3 nucleotides are TGTGCCAGCAGCTTTCCGCGCGGGTCAAACACAGATACGCAGTATTTT. This gives the protein CASSFPRGSNTDTQYF.

The rearrangement uses TRBV27 and TRBJ2-7, with 7 bases fitting TRBD1. Germline-derived CDR1 and CDR2 are MNHEY and SMNVEV (reference sequence). This CDR3 comprises 17 residues. J lost 5 bases, V lost 6 bases, and 19 bases had no gene match. The CDR3 is CASSPRGTRQGDDEQYF. For the CDR3, the DNA is TGTGCCAGCAGCCCTAGGGGGACGAGACAGGGAGACGACGAGCAGTACTTC.

CDR3 residues: CASTTSGFSTDTQYF. The CDR3 nucleotides are TGCGCCAGCACGACTAGCGGGTTCAGCACAGATACGCAGTATTTT. The rearrangement links TRBV5-1 to TRBJ2-3, with TRBD2 matching over 10 bases. Germline CDR1 SGHRS, CDR2 YFSETQ. V lost 6 bases to trimming and J lost 0 bases; unmatched junction nucleotides: 4. The CDR3 is made up of 15 amino acids.

The chain employs TRBV27 and TRBJ2-1; TRBD2 might be the D (6 bases). The V gene lost 5 bases and the J gene lost 10 bases, with 9 bases spanning the gap. The CDR3 extends over 11 amino acids. Germline V gene data show CDR1 as MNHEY and CDR2 as SMNVEV (reference sequence). CDR3: CASSLAGEQFF. The CDR3 DNA is TGTGCCAGCAGTCTCGCGGGAGAGCAGTTCTTC.

The chain has TRBV28 and TRBJ2-3; 9 nucleotides agree with TRBD1. The CDR3 sequence is 16 residues long. Germline V gives CDR1 MDHEN, CDR2 SYDVKM. Trimming cost V 6 bases and J 4 bases; bases outside gene matches: 11. The DNA for the CDR3 is TGTGCCAGCAGACTCTCCGGGACAGGGTTCCCAGATACGCAGTATTTT. Translating gives CASRLSGTGFPDTQYF.

The rearrangement joins TRBV28 to TRBJ2-4; tentatively, D is TRBD2 (6 bases). Per the germline V gene, CDR1 is MDHEN and CDR2 is SYDVKM. The CDR3 has 19 residues. The V end lost 5 bases, the J end lost 6 bases, and 29 bases lay between the germline ends. The CDR3 bases are TGTGCCAGCAGTCCCCCGGGACTGACTTCCTTGTCTGGGGGAAACATTCAGTACTTC. As protein: CASSPPGLTSLSGGNIQYF.